This T cell receptor (beta chain) appears in the sequencing data of a study of blood T cell repertoires in COVID-19 (dated by TCRdb to 2020 to 2021). With regard to the full study: The collaborator samples originated in the United States, Italy and Spain and spanned the acute and convalescent phases of COVID-19. The material from the prospective study consisted of cDNA or gDNA derived from T cells, B-cell-depleted T cells, or PBMCs. Deeply sampled blood TCRbeta repertoires from subjects exposed to, actively infected with, or recovered from COVID-19 were included in the dataset. The repertoires were released in a freely available public database meant as a resource for research on the immune response to SARS-CoV-2. The samples were drawn from two sources: the first 160 participants of the ongoing ImmuneRACE study, and about 1,300 subjects contributed by 6 global collaborators. The sample metadata nearly always contained a de-identified subject ID, COVID-19 status, age in years and sex. Where available, HLA class I and class II types were obtained from metadata supplied by the sample provider rather than from assay-based typing. General findings and caveats noted by the study authors: Clinical and demographic metadata were provided uncurated, with the amount varying by source and participant.

Reading from cysteine to phenylalanine, the CDR3 counts 13 amino acids. Only CDR3 DNA remains: 39 bases, in frame from the first base. The germline ends are 12 bases apart after V is trimmed by 5 bases and J by 5 bases. CDR1 and CDR2, per the germline V gene, are SQVTM and ANQGSEA. In Seattle, one collaborating source enrolled patients while the infection was active and tracked those patients longitudinally over the course of disease. Collaborating institutions collected whole blood in K2EDTA tubes following their own protocols. Collaborator samples were shipped for TCRbeta analysis as frozen whole blood, isolated PBMCs, or DNA extracted from either sample type. Details on this clone: The specificity of this receptor is unknown. Base quality data are lacking; no much larger clone is found one base away.

TCRbeta CDR3 regions were amplified from genomic DNA by means of the immunoSEQ Assay, a bias-controlled multiplex PCR. Regarding the original processing steps: The number of nucleated cells in each sample was estimated from the amplification of reference gene primers within the assay. To quantify the absolute abundance of each unique TCRbeta CDR3 rearrangement, sequence reads were collapsed and filtered. Productive Simpson clonality was computed per sample as the square root of Simpson's diversity index over productive rearrangements. TCRdb holds this immuneACCESS table with in-frame rearrangements only. Some clones are missing; in checked studies, unresolved V genes explain under half, and the rest has no known cause. V and J calls and clone size are as listed in that table; D and trimming were resolved from the DNA. This sample has about 480,000 clones in its table, and roughly 88% of those were observed once. The ten largest clones represent around 12% of the sample.

The sequenced sample was peripheral blood. This TCR derives from a woman aged 50 to 65 with COVID-19, enrolled during active disease. The chain joins TRBV29-1 to TRBJ2-2; no confident D gene assignment can be made. The bases read TGCAGCGTTCTAACAGCTTCTACCGGGGAGCTGTTTTTT. This translates into CSVLTASTGELFF.